One T cell receptor (beta chain) is described in this entry. The target antigen is unknown. This entry comes from a study of identifying expanded T cells in peripheral blood. The study's findings and limits: Over around two and four weeks, about 15 and 19 clones changed, versus around 1.2 between replicates. Two-week clone count variance significantly increased as total template count grew.

TCRdb keeps only in-frame clones here, not all; method: immunoSEQ multiplex PCR. The data show about 100,000 clones, over 80% seen once. This CDR3 is built from 15 residues. In germline, CDR1 is MNHNY, CDR2 SVGAGI (reference sequence). With 2 bases removed from V and 4 bases from J, the gap between germline ends came to 12 bases. Collection occurred without any documented infections or immune events in donors. The sample was blood. This TCR was recovered from a person between 18 and 75 years old in good health. This sequence joins TRBV6-6 and TRBJ1-5; the D gene is possibly TRBD1 (6 bases). CDR3 sequence reads: CASSYGSTGNQPQHF. DNA for the CDR3: TGTGCCAGCAGTTACGGTTCAACAGGGAATCAGCCCCAGCATTTT.